What follows are 11 T cell receptor beta chains derived from one specimen sequenced in a study of tumor and adjacent non-tumor tissue in lung cancer. The library came from three nested PCR rounds adapted from ARM-PCR protocols. A single record per CDR3 protein comes from TCRdb applying MiXCR to the multiplex PCR reads. This repertoire shows 70,000 to 80,000 distinct CDR3 sequences, over 55% found once; its top ten account for about 9.2%. No cell sorting was done before RNA was extracted from the tissue. Sequenced: lung tumor tissue. Source of these receptors: a woman aged 40 to 50 with non-small cell lung cancer.

V usage is TRBV6-2 or TRBV6-3 and J usage is TRBJ2-3; TRBD2 agrees at 13 bases. CDR1 is MNHEY, CDR2 SVGEGT, per germline. This CDR3 has 16 amino acids. After removal of 10 bases from V and 3 bases from J, the junction contained 10 bases not matched to a gene. CDR3 amino acids: CAIRLGTSGKTDTQYF. Here the CDR3 DNA reads TGTGCCATCAGACTAGGGACTAGCGGGAAAACAGATACGCAGTATTTT.

V usage is TRBV5-1 and J usage is TRBJ2-5; D is unclear. The CDR3 runs to 14 residues. V dropped 4 bases and J dropped 5 bases, with 15 bases sitting between them. Germline-derived CDR1 and CDR2 are SGHRS and YFSETQ. CDR3 sequence (DNA): TGCGCCAGCAGCATGATTATGGTACAGGAGACCCAGTACTTC. Translation gives CASSMIMVQETQYF.

This clonotype is classed as medium-sized. V gene TRBV5-5 combines with J gene TRBJ1-2; a possible D gene is TRBD1 (6 bases). This CDR3 has 14 amino acids. Germline values: CDR1 SGHKS, CDR2 YYEKEE (reference sequence). Trimming removed 0 bases at V and 8 bases at J, with 14 bases between. Here the CDR3 DNA reads TGTGCCAGCAGCTTGGCCTGGGAAGGGACAGGCTACACCTTC. Translated: CASSLAWEGTGYTF.

Turning to this clonotype: Germline and junction disagree at one end, which may indicate a read error. J is TRBJ2-7 and V is TRBV12-3 or TRBV12-4; D not resolved. The CDR3 contains 14 residues. In DNA form, the CDR3 reads TGTGCCAGTAGTTCGCAGACAAGGACCTACGTGCAGTACTTC. It is translated as CASSSQTRTYVQYF.

This clonotype was detected once. The V call is TRBV11-2, the J call TRBJ2-1; 11 bases are shared with TRBD2. V gave up 10 bases and J gave up 11 bases; unmatched junction bases: 25. CDR3 length: 18 residues. Germline CDR1 reads SGHAT; CDR2 reads FQNNGV. DNA of the CDR3: TGTGCCATCAACTCGCGCATCGTAACTAGCGGGGGACTAAGGCAGCAGTTCTTC. This translates into CAINSRIVTSGGLRQQFF.

The V and J genes are TRBV30 and TRBJ1-5, with 7 bases fitting TRBD1. With V trimmed by 2 bases and J by 12 bases, 13 bases remained unmatched. The germline gives CDR1 GTSNPN, CDR2 SVGIG (reference sequence). The length of the CDR3 is 14 residues. The CDR3 loop reads CAWSNGQGGHLQHF. The CDR3 DNA reads TGTGCCTGGAGTAATGGCCAGGGGGGTCATCTCCAGCATTTT.

Here the CDR3 reads CSVEAGISGELFF. In nucleotides, the CDR3 is TGCAGCGTAGAAGCGGGAATATCCGGGGAGCTGTTTTTT. This rearrangement joins TRBV20-1 to TRBJ2-2; 7 nucleotides line up with TRBD2. The CDR3 is made up of 13 amino acids. CDR1 and CDR2 from the germline V gene are DFQATT and SNEGSKA (reference sequence).

For this clonotype: Sequence at one end of the junction differs from germline and may be a read error. The chain has TRBV29-1 and TRBJ2-6, with D maybe TRBD1 (6 bases). Germline V gene lookup returns CDR1 SQVTM and CDR2 ANQGSEA. The CDR3 covers 16 residues. CDR3 nucleotides: TGCAGGACCCGGGACACGACCCGGTCTGGGGCCAACATCCTGACTTTC. It specifies CRTRDTTRSGANILTF. The entire variable domain, with the rest obtained from reference TRBV29-1 and TRBJ2-6, is as follows: SAVISQKPSRDICQRGTSLTIQCQVDSQVTMMFWYRQQPGQSLTLIATANQGSEATYESGFVIDKFPISRPNLTFSTLTVSNMSPEDSSIYLCRTRDTTRSGANILTFGAGSRLTVL.

Note on this clonotype: This could be a read error, since a much larger clone is one nucleotide away. The chain joins TRBV30 to TRBJ2-1; D is possibly TRBD1 (6 bases). Trimming removed 4 bases at V and 5 bases at J, with 15 bases between. This CDR3 spans 14 amino acids. Germline CDR1 and CDR2: GTSNPN and SVGIG (reference sequence). The CDR3 sequence: CAWNRDTLDNEQFF. The CDR3 region has the DNA TGTGCCTGGAACCGGGACACCTTAGACAATGAGCAGTTCTTC.

This clonotype was detected a few times. The chain uses TRBV30 and TRBJ1-5, with TRBD1 identical over 8 bases. The CDR3 runs 16 residues. The junction had 8 bases not matched to a gene; V was cut back by 0 bases and J by 4 bases. Germline lookup yields CDR1 GTSNPN and CDR2 SVGIG (reference sequence). Here the CDR3 reads CAWSVRPGGTNQPQHF. CDR3 nucleotides: TGTGCCTGGAGTGTACGGCCAGGGGGCACTAATCAGCCCCAGCATTTT.

This clonotype appeared a single time. A junction boundary mismatches the germline segment, possibly from a read error. The chain combines TRBV6-2 or TRBV6-3 with TRBJ2-6; 8 bases fit TRBD1. CDR1 is MNHEY and CDR2 is SVGEGT in the germline V gene. This CDR3 spans 18 amino acids. Here the CDR3 reads CTSSRPGQVFSGANALTF. The CDR3 DNA sequence: TGTACCAGCAGTAGACCGGGACAGGTTTTCTCTGGGGCCAACGCCCTGACTTTC.